One and the same sample provided the 18 T cell receptor beta chains below, sequenced in a study of regulatory T cells (dated by TCRdb to the late 2010s). General study outcomes and caveats: Conventional CD4+ T cells from CD3G-deficient patients were enriched for hydrophobic residues at CDR3 positions 6 and 7, suggesting more self-reactive specificities.

The antigens these receptors bind are not known. Library prep was done by the immunoSEQ multiplex PCR assay. The multiplex PCR used 52 forward TRBV primers and 13 reverse TRBJ primers, with assay-based and computational corrections for amplification bias. The table comes from immuneACCESS by way of TCRdb, which keeps in-frame sequences with V and J called. Part of the clones is missing from these tables; in studies checked, under half for an unresolved V gene and the rest for unknown reasons. For this sample there are around 16,000 clones; 84% appear just once. Of the sample, less than 9.5% is held by the ten largest clones. The sequenced sample consisted of conventional CD4+ T cells sorted from blood. The receptor source for this set is a person aged 30 to 40 with CD3G deficiency.

This clone was counted a few times. This chain connects TRBV28 to TRBJ2-7; the D gene could be TRBD1 or TRBD2 (5 bases each). The CDR3 runs 15 residues. In germline, CDR1 is MDHEN, CDR2 SYDVKM. V was shortened by 2 bases and J by 3 bases, with 14 bases between the two germline ends. The CDR3 spells CASSLGASYFYEQYF. The CDR3 DNA follows: TGTGCCAGCAGTTTAGGGGCTAGCTACTTCTACGAGCAGTACTTC.

The genes are TRBV19 and TRBJ2-5; TRBD1 agrees at 7 bases. V lost 6 bases and J lost 4; bases outside the gene matches: 5. The length of the CDR3 is 13 residues. Germline assignment: CDR1 LNHDA and CDR2 SQIVND (reference sequence). The CDR3 DNA reads TGTGCCAGTAGCTCGACAGGGCGAGAGACCCAGTACTTC. It encodes CASSSTGRETQYF.

The chain carries TRBV5-1 and TRBJ2-2; the D gene could be TRBD1 or TRBD2 (6 bases each). The germline CDR1 and CDR2 sequences are SGHRS and YFSETQ. The CDR3 totals 16 residues. Trimming took off 3 bases at V and 3 bases at J, with 15 bases between the two ends. CDR3 nucleotide sequence: TGCGCCAGCAGCTCGAGGGAGGCAGGGGACACCGGGGAGCTGTTTTTT. Translated: CASSSREAGDTGELFF.

The V and J genes are TRBV7-9 and TRBJ2-6; possibly TRBD1 for D (6 bases). CDR3 length: 16 amino acids. Germline V lookup: CDR1 SEHNR, CDR2 FQNEAQ (reference sequence). V shed 7 bases and J shed 0 bases, with 13 bases lying between them. The CDR3 loop is CASTQGTPSGANVLTF. The CDR3 DNA sequence: TGTGCCAGCACCCAGGGGACCCCCTCTGGGGCCAACGTCCTGACTTTC.

The V and J genes are TRBV5-1 and TRBJ2-5; the match to TRBD1 covers 12 bases. Trimming removed 0 bases from V and 5 bases from J; junction bases left unmatched: 2. CDR1 SGHRS and CDR2 YFSETQ come from the germline V gene. CDR3 size: 15 residues. CDR3 bases: TGCGCCAGCAGCTTGGCCGGGACAGGGGGCGAGACCCAGTACTTC. Encoded protein: CASSLAGTGGETQYF.

The V call is TRBV7-6, the J call TRBJ2-3; tentative D call: TRBD2 (5 bases). V dropped 1 base and J dropped 3 bases, with 8 bases sitting between them. The germline V gene has CDR1 SGHVS and CDR2 FNYEAQ. The CDR3 loop spans 14 amino acids. CDR3 region: CASSLGTRTDTQYF. DNA of the CDR3: TGTGCCAGCAGCTTAGGGACTCGTACAGATACGCAGTATTTT.

The V gene is TRBV6-1, the J gene TRBJ2-7; D might be TRBD1 (6 bases). The CDR3 consists of 14 residues. Germline V CDR1 and CDR2: MNHNS, SASEGT. V was trimmed by 5 bases and J by 1 base, leaving 12 bases between them. The CDR3 reads CASSHTDRSYEQYF. DNA of the CDR3: TGTGCCAGCAGTCACACGGACAGATCCTACGAGCAGTACTTC.

The rearrangement joins TRBV28 to TRBJ2-3, with D possibly matching TRBD2 (5 bases). CDR1 MDHEN and CDR2 SYDVKM come from the germline V gene. The CDR3 runs 14 residues. V was cut by 3 bases and J by 2 bases, with 9 bases left in between. CDR3 nucleotides: TGTGCCAGCAGTTTGGGCGGGCACACAGATACGCAGTATTTT. Its protein product is CASSLGGHTDTQYF.

The chain has TRBV19 and TRBJ1-1, with TRBD1 identical over 8 bases. The length of the CDR3 is 15 residues. The V segment lost 5 bases and the J segment 2 bases; nucleotides outside the gene matches: 7. The germline gives CDR1 LNHDA, CDR2 SQIVND (reference sequence). CDR3 sequence reads: CASSPGDRSNTEAFF. As DNA, the CDR3 is TGTGCCAGTAGTCCCGGGGACAGGTCTAACACTGAAGCTTTCTTT.

This rearrangement joins TRBV5-1 to TRBJ1-2; 7 positions match TRBD1. Germline V CDR1 and CDR2: SGHRS, YFSETQ. After removal of 3 bases from V and 2 bases from J, the junction contained 4 bases not matched to a gene. The CDR3 is 14 residues long. CDR3 bases: TGCGCCAGCAGCTGGACGACAGGGAACTATGGCTACACCTTC. This codes for CASSWTTGNYGYTF. Drawing the rest from reference TRBV5-1 and TRBJ1-2, the complete variable domain is KAGVTQTPRYLIKTRGQQVTLSCSPISGHRSVSWYQQTPGQGLQFLFEYFSETQRNKGNFPGRFSGRQFSNSRSEMNVSTLELGDSALYLCASSWTTGNYGYTFGSGTRLTVV.

This clone was seen more than once but under ten times. The J gene is TRBJ2-5, the V gene TRBV28, with D possibly called TRBD1 or TRBD2 (5 bases each). Germline lookup yields CDR1 MDHEN and CDR2 SYDVKM. The CDR3 runs to 15 residues. Trimming shortened V by 3 bases and J by 2 bases, and 13 bases separated the two germline ends. The CDR3 loop reads CASSFRGRGQETQYF. DNA of the CDR3: TGTGCCAGCAGTTTCCGGGGACGGGGACAAGAGACCCAGTACTTC.

This clone has more than one count but fewer than ten. The rearrangement links TRBV19 to TRBJ1-1, with 8 bases fitting TRBD1. The CDR3 sequence is 13 residues long. CDR1 LNHDA and CDR2 SQIVND come from the germline V gene (reference sequence). V shed 4 bases and J 5 bases; nucleotides not matched to a gene: 3. The chain's CDR3 is CASSTTGATEAFF. CDR3 nucleotides: TGTGCCAGTAGTACGACAGGGGCTACTGAAGCTTTCTTT.

This sequence joins TRBV19 and TRBJ2-2, with unresolved D. The CDR3 extends over 12 amino acids. Per germline, CDR1 LNHDA and CDR2 SQIVND (reference sequence). The V end lost 3 bases, the J end lost 6 bases, and 5 bases lay between the germline ends. The CDR3 bases are TGTGCCAGTAGTATGAGGCCCGGGGAGCTGTTTTTT. It specifies CASSMRPGELFF.

J is TRBJ1-4 and V is TRBV10-1, with TRBD1 matching 9 bases. With V trimmed by 5 bases and J by 7 bases, 8 bases remained unmatched. Germline loops: CDR1 WNHNN, CDR2 SYGVQD (reference sequence). CDR3 length: 15 residues. The CDR3 nucleotides read TGCGCCAGCAGTTTGCCGGGACAGGGAATTGAAAAACTGTTTTTT. Its translation is CASSLPGQGIEKLFF.

This chain connects TRBV28 to TRBJ1-3; no firm D call. Between the trimmed V and J ends, which lost 2 bases and 11 bases, there was a span of 10 bases. This CDR3 comprises 12 residues. Germline CDR1 and CDR2: MDHEN and SYDVKM. This CDR3 reads CASSLSEGAIYF. As DNA, the CDR3 is TGTGCCAGCAGTTTAAGTGAGGGTGCCATATATTTT.

The chain links TRBV10-3 to TRBJ1-1; no clear D. Trimming removed 2 bases from V and 6 bases from J, with 10 bases in between. The V gene's germline CDR1 is ENHRY and CDR2 SYGVKD. The CDR3 covers 13 residues. CDR3 coding DNA: TGTGCCATCAGTGAGAGGAGAGACGCTGAAGCTTTCTTT. This translates into CAISERRDAEAFF.

The gene calls are TRBV19 and TRBJ1-2, with 10 bases aligning to TRBD1. V lost 7 bases to trimming and J lost 3 bases; unmatched junction nucleotides: 8. Germline V gene sequence: CDR1 LNHDA, CDR2 SQIVND (reference sequence). CDR3 length: 15 residues. CDR3 loop: CASNTGQGLDYGYTF. The CDR3 nucleotides read TGTGCCAGTAATACGGGACAGGGGCTGGACTATGGCTACACCTTC. The full variable domain, rest sourced from reference TRBV19 and TRBJ1-2, is DGGITQSPKYLFRKEGQNVTLSCEQNLNHDAMYWYRQDPGQGLRLIYYSQIVNDFQKGDIAEGYSVSREKKESFPLTVTSAQKNPTAFYLCASNTGQGLDYGYTFGSGTRLTVV.

CDR3 protein: CASSEHRSRGAFF. The CDR3, as DNA: TGTGCCAGCAGTGAGCACAGATCTAGGGGAGCTTTCTTT. The rearrangement links TRBV6-1 to TRBJ1-1, with D possibly being TRBD1 (5 bases). V lost 3 bases and J 10 bases, leaving 15 bases between the germline ends. This CDR3 is built from 13 residues. Germline loops: CDR1 MNHNS, CDR2 SASEGT.